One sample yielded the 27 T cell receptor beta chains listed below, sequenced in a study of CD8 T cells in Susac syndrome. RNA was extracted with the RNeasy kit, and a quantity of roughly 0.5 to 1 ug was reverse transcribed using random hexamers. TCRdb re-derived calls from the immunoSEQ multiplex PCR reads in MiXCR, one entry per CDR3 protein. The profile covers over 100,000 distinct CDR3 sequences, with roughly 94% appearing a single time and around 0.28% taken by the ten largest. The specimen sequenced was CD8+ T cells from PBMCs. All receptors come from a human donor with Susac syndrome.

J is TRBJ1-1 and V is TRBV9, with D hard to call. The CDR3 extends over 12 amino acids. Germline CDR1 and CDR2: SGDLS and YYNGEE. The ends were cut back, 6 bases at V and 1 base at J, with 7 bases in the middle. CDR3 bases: TGTGCCAGCAAAGGAGAGAACACTGAAGCTTTCTTT. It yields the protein CASKGENTEAFF.

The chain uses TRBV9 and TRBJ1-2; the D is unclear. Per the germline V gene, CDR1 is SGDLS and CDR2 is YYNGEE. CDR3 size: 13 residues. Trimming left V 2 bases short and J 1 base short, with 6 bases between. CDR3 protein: CASSVGSNYGYTF. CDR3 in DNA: TGTGCCAGCAGCGTCGGGAGTAACTATGGCTACACCTTC.

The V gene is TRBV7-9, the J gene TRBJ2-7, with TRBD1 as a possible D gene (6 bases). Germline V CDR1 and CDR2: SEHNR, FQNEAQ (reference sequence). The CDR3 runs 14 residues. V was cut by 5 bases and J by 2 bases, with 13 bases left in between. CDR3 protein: CASSIGGTPYEQYF. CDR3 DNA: TGTGCCAGCAGCATAGGGGGAACCCCCTACGAGCAGTACTTC.

CDR3 in DNA: TGTGCCAGCAGCTCGGGCGAATTCTCCTACGAGCAGTACTTC. Translation: CASSSGEFSYEQYF. This chain connects TRBV7-9 to TRBJ2-7; D is undetermined. The CDR3 consists of 14 residues. V was pared by 4 bases and J by 0 bases, with 10 bases between. The germline V gene has CDR1 SEHNR and CDR2 FQNEAQ (reference sequence).

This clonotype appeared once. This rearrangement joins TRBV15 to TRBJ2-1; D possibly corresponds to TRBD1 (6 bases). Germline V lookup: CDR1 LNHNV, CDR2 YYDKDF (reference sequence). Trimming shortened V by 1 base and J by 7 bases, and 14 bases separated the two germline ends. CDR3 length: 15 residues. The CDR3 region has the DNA TGTGCCACCAGCAGAGCCGACCGGACAGAGAATGAGCAGTTCTTC. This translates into CATSRADRTENEQFF. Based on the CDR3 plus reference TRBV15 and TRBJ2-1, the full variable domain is DAMVIQNPRYQVTQFGKPVTLSCSQTLNHNVMYWYQQKSSQAPKLLFHYYDKDFNNEADTPDNFQSRRPNTSFCFLDIRSPGLGDTAMYLCATSRADRTENEQFFGPGTRLTVL.

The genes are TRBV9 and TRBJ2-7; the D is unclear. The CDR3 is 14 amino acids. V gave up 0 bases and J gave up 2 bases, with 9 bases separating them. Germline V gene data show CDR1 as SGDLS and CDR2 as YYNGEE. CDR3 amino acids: CASSVGGVTYEQYF. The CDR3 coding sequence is TGTGCCAGCAGCGTAGGTGGGGTGACCTACGAGCAGTACTTC.

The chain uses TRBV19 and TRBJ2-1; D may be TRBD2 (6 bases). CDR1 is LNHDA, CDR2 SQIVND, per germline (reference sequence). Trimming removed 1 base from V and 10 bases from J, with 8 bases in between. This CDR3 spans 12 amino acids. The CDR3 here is CASSIGGVEQFF. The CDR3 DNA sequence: TGTGCCAGTAGTATAGGCGGGGTAGAGCAGTTCTTC.

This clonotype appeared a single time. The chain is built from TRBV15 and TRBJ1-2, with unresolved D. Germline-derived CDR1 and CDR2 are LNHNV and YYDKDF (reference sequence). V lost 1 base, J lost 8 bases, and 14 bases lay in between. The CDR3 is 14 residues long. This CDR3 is CATSRAAGFEGYTF. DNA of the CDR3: TGTGCCACCAGCAGAGCTGCGGGTTTCGAGGGCTACACCTTC.

The CDR3 loop reads CSVEESAAGHLNTEAFF. DNA of the CDR3: TGCAGCGTTGAAGAGTCGGCAGCGGGACACCTGAACACTGAAGCTTTCTTT. V is TRBV29-1 and J is TRBJ1-1, with TRBD1 as a possible D gene (6 bases). CDR1 and CDR2 (germline): SQVTM, ANQGSEA. V dropped 0 bases and J dropped 0 bases, with 17 bases sitting between them. This CDR3 is 17 amino acids long.

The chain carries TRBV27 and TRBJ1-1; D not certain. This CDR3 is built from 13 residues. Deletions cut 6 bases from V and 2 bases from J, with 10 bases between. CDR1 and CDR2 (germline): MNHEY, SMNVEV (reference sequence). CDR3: CASRLAGNTEAFF. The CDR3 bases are TGTGCCAGCAGGTTGGCAGGAAACACTGAAGCTTTCTTT.

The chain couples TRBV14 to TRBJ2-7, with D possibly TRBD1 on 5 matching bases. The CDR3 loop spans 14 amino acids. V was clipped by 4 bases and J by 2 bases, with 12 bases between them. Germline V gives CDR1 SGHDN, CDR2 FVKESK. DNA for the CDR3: TGTGCCAGCAGCCCCCAAGGACACCCCTACGAGCAGTACTTC. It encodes CASSPQGHPYEQYF.

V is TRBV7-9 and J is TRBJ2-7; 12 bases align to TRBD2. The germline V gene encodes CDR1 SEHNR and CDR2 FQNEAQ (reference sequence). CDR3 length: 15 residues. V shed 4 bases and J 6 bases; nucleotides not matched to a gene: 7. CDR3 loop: CASSSPGLAGLEQYF. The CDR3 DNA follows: TGTGCCAGCAGCTCCCCTGGACTAGCGGGGCTCGAGCAGTACTTC.

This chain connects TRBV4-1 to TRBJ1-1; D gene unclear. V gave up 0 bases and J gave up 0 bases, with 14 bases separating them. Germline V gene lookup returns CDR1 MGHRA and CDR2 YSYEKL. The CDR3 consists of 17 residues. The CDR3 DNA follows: TGCGCCAGCAGCCAAGAAACCCCGACATACGTGAACACTGAAGCTTTCTTT. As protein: CASSQETPTYVNTEAFF.

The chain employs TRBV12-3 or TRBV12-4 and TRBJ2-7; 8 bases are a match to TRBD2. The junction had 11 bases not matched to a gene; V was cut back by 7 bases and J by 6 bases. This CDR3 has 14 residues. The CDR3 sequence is CASTAGGAEGEQYF. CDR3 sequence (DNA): TGTGCCAGCACGGCCGGGGGGGCGGAAGGCGAGCAGTACTTC.

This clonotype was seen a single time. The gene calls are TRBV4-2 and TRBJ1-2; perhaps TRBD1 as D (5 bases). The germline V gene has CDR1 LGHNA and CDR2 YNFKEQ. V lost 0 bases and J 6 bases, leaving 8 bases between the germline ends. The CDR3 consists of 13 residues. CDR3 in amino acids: CASSQDRGHGYTF. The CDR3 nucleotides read TGTGCCAGCAGCCAAGACCGGGGCCATGGCTACACCTTC.

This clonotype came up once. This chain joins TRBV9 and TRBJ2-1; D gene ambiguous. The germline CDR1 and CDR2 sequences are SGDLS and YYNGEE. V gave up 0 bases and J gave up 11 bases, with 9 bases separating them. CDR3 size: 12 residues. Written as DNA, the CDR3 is TGTGCCAGCAGCGTAGACGGGCCTCAGCAGTTCTTC. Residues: CASSVDGPQQFF. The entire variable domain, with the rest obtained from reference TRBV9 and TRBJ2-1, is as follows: DSGVTQTPKHLITATGQRVTLRCSPRSGDLSVYWYQQSLDQGLQFLIQYYNGEERAKGNILERFSAQQFPDLHSELNLSSLELGDSALYFCASSVDGPQQFFGPGTRLTVL.

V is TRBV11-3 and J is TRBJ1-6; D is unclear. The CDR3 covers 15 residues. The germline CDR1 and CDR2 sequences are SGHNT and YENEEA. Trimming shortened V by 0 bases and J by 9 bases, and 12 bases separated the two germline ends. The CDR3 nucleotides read TGTGCCAGCAGCTTAGATTTGCTAAACGGTTCACCCCTCCACTTT. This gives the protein CASSLDLLNGSPLHF.

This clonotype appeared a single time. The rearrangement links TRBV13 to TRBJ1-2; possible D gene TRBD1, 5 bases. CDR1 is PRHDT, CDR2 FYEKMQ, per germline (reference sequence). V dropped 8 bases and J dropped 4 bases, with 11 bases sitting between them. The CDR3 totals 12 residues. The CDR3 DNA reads TGTGCCAGCCAGGCAGGGCTCTATGGCTACACCTTC. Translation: CASQAGLYGYTF.

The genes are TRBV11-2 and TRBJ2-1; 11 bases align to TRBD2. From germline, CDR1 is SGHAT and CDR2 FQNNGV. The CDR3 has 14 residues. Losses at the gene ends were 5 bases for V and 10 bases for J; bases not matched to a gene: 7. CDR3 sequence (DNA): TGTGCCAGCAGCCTTAGCGGGGGGGCCCGAGAGCAGTTCTTC. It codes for CASSLSGGAREQFF.

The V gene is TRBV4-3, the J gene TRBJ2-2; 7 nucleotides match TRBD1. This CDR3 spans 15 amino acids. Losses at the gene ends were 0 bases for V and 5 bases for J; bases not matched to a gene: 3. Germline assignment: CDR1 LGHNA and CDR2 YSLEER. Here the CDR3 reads CASSQDSGGTGELFF. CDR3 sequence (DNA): TGCGCCAGCAGCCAAGATTCAGGGGGTACCGGGGAGCTGTTTTTT.

The CDR3 DNA reads as TGCAGTGCTAGAGATGGGGACAGGTCCTACGAGCAGTACTTC. Translating gives CSARDGDRSYEQYF. The chain combines TRBV20-1 with TRBJ2-7; TRBD1 matches at 8 bases. CDR3 size: 14 residues. CDR1 and CDR2 from the germline V gene are DFQATT and SNEGSKA (reference sequence). V was pared by 0 bases and J by 1 base, with 2 bases of the junction left unmatched.

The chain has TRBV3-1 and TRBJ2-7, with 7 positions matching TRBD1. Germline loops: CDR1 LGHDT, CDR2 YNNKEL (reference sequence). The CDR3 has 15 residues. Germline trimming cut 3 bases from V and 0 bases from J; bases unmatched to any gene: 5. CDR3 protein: CASSHRGSISYEQYF. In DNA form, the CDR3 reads TGTGCCAGCAGCCACAGGGGGTCAATCTCCTACGAGCAGTACTTC.

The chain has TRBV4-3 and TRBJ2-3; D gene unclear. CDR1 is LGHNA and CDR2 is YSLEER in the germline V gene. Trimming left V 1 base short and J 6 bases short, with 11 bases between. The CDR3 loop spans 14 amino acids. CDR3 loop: CASSQAAIGDTQYF. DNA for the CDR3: TGCGCCAGCAGCCAAGCTGCCATAGGGGATACGCAGTATTTT.

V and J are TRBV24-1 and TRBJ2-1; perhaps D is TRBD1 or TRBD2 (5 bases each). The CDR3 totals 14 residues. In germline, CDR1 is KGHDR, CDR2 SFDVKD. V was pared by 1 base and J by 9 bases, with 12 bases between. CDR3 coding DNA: TGTGCCACCAGTGATTTCGGGACCGAGGGTGAGCAGTTCTTC. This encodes CATSDFGTEGEQFF.

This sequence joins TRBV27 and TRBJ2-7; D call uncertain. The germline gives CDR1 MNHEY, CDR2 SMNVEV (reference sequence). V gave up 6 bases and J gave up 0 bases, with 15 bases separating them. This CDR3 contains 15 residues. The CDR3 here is CASSAASLLSYEQYF. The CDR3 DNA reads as TGTGCCAGCAGCGCTGCATCGCTGCTCTCCTACGAGCAGTACTTC.

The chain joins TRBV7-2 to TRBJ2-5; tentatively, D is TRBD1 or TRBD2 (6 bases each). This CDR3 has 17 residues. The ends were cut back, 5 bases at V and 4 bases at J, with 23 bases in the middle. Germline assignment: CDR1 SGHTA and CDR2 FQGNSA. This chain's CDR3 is CASSPQRWGAFGETQYF. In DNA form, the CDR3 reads TGTGCCAGCAGCCCGCAGCGATGGGGGGCATTCGGAGAGACCCAGTACTTC.

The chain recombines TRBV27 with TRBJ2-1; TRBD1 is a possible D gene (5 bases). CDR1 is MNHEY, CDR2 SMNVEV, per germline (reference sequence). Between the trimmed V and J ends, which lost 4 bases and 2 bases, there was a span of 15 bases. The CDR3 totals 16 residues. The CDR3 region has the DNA TGTGCCAGCAGTTCTAACCCAGGGTATCCCTACAATGAGCAGTTCTTC. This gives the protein CASSSNPGYPYNEQFF.